Reported below is one TCR beta chain. Antigen specificity is unknown. The source of the sample is a study of cytomegalovirus exposure and HLA in healthy donors. Notes on the study in general: Cytomegalovirus association was assigned to about 150 TCR beta chains.

Primers: 60 Vbeta forward and 13 Jbeta reverse. This table comes from immunoSEQ multiplex PCR, and its TCRdb copy is limited to in-frame clones, with some not included. The repertoire holds over 70,000 clones, with over 70% as singletons. The V and J ends lost 4 bases and 4 bases respectively, with 15 bases between them. CDR1 and CDR2 from the germline V gene are SGDLS and YYNGEE. The CDR3 is made up of 15 amino acids. The chain employs TRBV9 and TRBJ1-3; tentative D call: TRBD1 (5 bases). The sequence came from a young man in good health and CMV-seropositive. The specimen sequenced was PBMCs. The CDR3 reads CASSLDQGYGNTIYF. Written as DNA, the CDR3 is TGTGCCAGCAGCCTAGACCAGGGTTACGGAAACACCATATATTTT.